These 10 T cell receptor beta chains were all obtained from the same sample, sequenced in a study of T cells in Graves' hyperthyroidism and ophthalmopathy. Amplification of TCR beta CDR3 regions used RNA as the template. The TCR CDR3 first-round RT-PCR relied on the HTBI primer set. One entry per CDR3 protein results from TCRdb running MiXCR on the multiplex PCR reads. The repertoire has more than 50,000 distinct CDR3 sequences, about 50% of them found once; the top ten carry roughly an eighth. Sequencing used blood. All receptors come from a woman aged 25 to 39 with Graves' ophthalmopathy.

This clonotype was found many times. This sequence joins TRBV10-3 and TRBJ1-1; D is unclear. Trimming stripped 0 bases from V and 7 bases from J, with 6 bases between. The CDR3 is 12 amino acids. CDR1 ENHRY and CDR2 SYGVKD come from the germline V gene. For the CDR3, the DNA is TGTGCCATCAGTGAGTCCGCCCTTGAAGCTTTCTTT. Translation: CAISESALEAFF.

Note on this clonotype: An end of the junction does not agree with germline; a read error may underlie this. The CDR3 DNA is TGTGCCGGCAGCAACAAAGGGGCAGGGAAAGACTACGAGCAGTACTTC. It codes for CAGSNKGAGKDYEQYF. This rearrangement joins TRBV5-4 to TRBJ2-7; D might be TRBD1 (5 bases). Germline assignment: CDR1 SGHNT and CDR2 YYREEE (reference sequence). The CDR3 covers 16 residues.

There are a few counts of this clonotype. This chain uses TRBV27 with TRBJ2-3; the D gene is possibly TRBD1 (5 bases). Trimming removed 3 bases from V and 2 bases from J, with 12 bases in between. CDR3 length: 15 amino acids. Germline CDR1 MNHEY, CDR2 SMNVEV (reference sequence). The CDR3 DNA reads as TGTGCCAGCAGTTTGAGACAGCCGTACACAGATACGCAGTATTTT. This sequence encodes CASSLRQPYTDTQYF.

This chain links TRBV7-7 with TRBJ2-1, with TRBD2 identical over 10 bases. CDR3 length: 13 residues. Germline loops: CDR1 SSHAT, CDR2 FNYEAQ (reference sequence). The CDR3 loop reads CASGRLRYNEQFF. The CDR3 DNA is TGTGCTAGCGGGAGGTTGAGGTACAATGAGCAGTTCTTC. Using reference TRBV7-7 and TRBJ2-1 for the parts outside the CDR3, the full variable domain is GAGVSQSPRYKVTKRGQDVTLRCDPISSHATLYWYQQALGQGPEFLTYFNYEAQPDKSGLPSDRFSAERPEGSISTLTIQRTEQRDSAMYRCASGRLRYNEQFFGPGTRLTVL.

This clonotype was seen ten or more times. The DNA for the CDR3 is TGTGCCAGCAGCGTAGGGGGACAGGGGAACGAGCAGTACTTC. It encodes CASSVGGQGNEQYF. The chain links TRBV9 to TRBJ2-7, with TRBD1 matching over 10 bases. This CDR3 spans 14 amino acids. CDR1 is SGDLS, CDR2 YYNGEE, per germline. Trimming cost V 0 bases and J 5 bases; bases outside gene matches: 2.

This clonotype was recorded many times. The rearrangement links TRBV2 to TRBJ2-3; TRBD2 aligns across 9 bases. V was pared by 2 bases and J by 1 base, with 4 bases of the junction left unmatched. The CDR3 is 16 amino acids. CDR1 SNHLY and CDR2 FYNNEI come from the germline V gene. CDR3 nucleotide sequence: TGTGCCAGCAGTGAACAAGTAGCGGGAGGCACAGATACGCAGTATTTT. This sequence encodes CASSEQVAGGTDTQYF.

This clonotype was observed a single time. The rearrangement links TRBV6-1 to TRBJ2-3; D ambiguous. Germline CDR1 and CDR2: MNHNS and SASEGT. Deletions cut 1 base from V and 3 bases from J, with 5 bases between. This CDR3 contains 13 residues. The CDR3, as DNA: TGTGCCAGCAGTGAAGGTGGGACAGATACGCAGTATTTT. The encoded protein is CASSEGGTDTQYF.

CDR3 sequence: CASSPTTGLNTGELFF. As DNA, the CDR3 is TGTGCCAGCAGCCCTACGACAGGGCTGAACACCGGGGAGCTGTTTTTT. The chain uses TRBV7-9 and TRBJ2-2; 7 bases map to TRBD1. V gave up 5 bases and J gave up 1 base; unmatched junction bases: 7. Germline CDR1 is SEHNR and CDR2 is FQNEAQ (reference sequence). This CDR3 comprises 16 residues.

With regard to this clonotype: The junction shows a germline mismatch at one end, possibly a read error. V and J are TRBV7-2 and TRBJ2-7; D uncertain. The CDR3 loop spans 14 amino acids. CDR1 is SGHTA, CDR2 FQGNSA, per germline. CDR3 amino acids: CASNIRRITYEHYF. As DNA, the CDR3 is TGTGCCAGCAATATCAGACGTATCACCTACGAGCACTACTTC.

This clonotype was recorded once. A read error may account for a junction end that differs from germline. V is TRBV7-7 and J is TRBJ2-2; 12 nucleotides line up with TRBD2. The V gene's germline CDR1 is SSHAT and CDR2 FNYEAQ (reference sequence). The CDR3 covers 18 residues. The CDR3 sequence is CASSLALAGGRYTGELFF. CDR3 nucleotide sequence: TGTGCTAGCAGCTTAGCTCTAGCGGGAGGGCGGTACACCGGGGAGCTGTTTTTT.